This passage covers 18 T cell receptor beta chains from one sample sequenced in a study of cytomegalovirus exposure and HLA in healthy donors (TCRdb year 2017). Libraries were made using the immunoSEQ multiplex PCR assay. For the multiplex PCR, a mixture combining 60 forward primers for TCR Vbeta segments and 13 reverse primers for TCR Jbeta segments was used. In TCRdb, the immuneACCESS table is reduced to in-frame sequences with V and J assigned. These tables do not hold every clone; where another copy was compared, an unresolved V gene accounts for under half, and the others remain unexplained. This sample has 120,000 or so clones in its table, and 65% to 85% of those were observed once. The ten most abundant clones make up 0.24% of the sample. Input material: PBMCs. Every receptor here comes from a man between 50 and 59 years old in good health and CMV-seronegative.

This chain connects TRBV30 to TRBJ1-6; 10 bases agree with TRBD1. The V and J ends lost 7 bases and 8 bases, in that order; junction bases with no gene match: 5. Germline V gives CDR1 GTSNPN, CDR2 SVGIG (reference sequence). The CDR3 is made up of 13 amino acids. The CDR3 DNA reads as TGTGCCTCACCGGGACAGGGGTATTCACCCCTCCACTTT. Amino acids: CASPGQGYSPLHF.

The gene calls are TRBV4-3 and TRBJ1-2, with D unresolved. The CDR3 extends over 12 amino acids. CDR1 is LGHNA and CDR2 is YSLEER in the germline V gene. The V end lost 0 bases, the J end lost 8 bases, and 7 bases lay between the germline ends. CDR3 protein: CASSQDWRGYTF. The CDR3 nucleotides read TGCGCCAGCAGCCAAGATTGGAGGGGCTACACCTTC.

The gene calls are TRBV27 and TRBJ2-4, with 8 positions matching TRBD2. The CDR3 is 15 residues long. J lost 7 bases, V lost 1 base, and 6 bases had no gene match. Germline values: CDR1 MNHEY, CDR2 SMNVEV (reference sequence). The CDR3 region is CASSLFGGGRNIQYF. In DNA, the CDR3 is TGTGCCAGCAGTTTATTCGGCGGGGGGAGGAACATTCAGTACTTC.

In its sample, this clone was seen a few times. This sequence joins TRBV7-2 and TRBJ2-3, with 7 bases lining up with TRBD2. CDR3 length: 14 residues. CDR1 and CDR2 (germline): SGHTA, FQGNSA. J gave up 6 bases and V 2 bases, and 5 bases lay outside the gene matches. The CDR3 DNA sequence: TGTGCCAGCAGCTTACCCAGCGGGATGGATACGCAGTATTTT. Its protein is CASSLPSGMDTQYF.

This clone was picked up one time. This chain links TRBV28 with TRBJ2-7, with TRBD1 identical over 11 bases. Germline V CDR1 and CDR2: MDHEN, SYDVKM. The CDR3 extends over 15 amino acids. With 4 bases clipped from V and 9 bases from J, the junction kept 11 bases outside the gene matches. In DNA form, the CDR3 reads TGTGCCAGCAGTTCTACCGGGACAGGGGGGTGGTGGCAGTACTTC. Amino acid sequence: CASSSTGTGGWWQYF. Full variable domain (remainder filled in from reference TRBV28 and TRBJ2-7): DVKVTQSSRYLVKRTGEKVFLECVQDMDHENMFWYRQDPGLGLRLIYFSYDVKMKEKGDIPEGYSVSREKKERFSLILESASTNQTSMYLCASSSTGTGGWWQYFGPGTRLTVT.

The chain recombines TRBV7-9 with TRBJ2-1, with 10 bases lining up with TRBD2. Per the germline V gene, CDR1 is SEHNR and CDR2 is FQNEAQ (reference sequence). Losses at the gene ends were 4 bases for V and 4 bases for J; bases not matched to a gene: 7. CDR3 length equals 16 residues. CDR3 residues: CASSSVLAGIYNEQFF. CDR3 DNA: TGTGCCAGCAGCTCTGTACTAGCGGGGATATACAATGAGCAGTTCTTC.

The CDR3 coding sequence is TGTGCCAGCAGTTTGTACTACGAGCAGTACTTC. Protein sequence: CASSLYYEQYF. The rearrangement links TRBV27 to TRBJ2-7; D call uncertain. V was trimmed by 3 bases and J by 3 bases, leaving 3 bases between them. The germline V gene has CDR1 MNHEY and CDR2 SMNVEV (reference sequence). The CDR3 length is 11 residues.

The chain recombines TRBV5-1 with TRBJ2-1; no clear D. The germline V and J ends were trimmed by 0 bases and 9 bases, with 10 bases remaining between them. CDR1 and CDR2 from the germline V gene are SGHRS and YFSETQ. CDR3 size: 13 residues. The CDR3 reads CASSLASAAEQFF. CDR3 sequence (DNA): TGCGCCAGCAGCTTGGCATCCGCGGCTGAGCAGTTCTTC.

This chain's CDR3 is CASSDRGRTNEKLFF. CDR3 coding DNA: TGTGCCAGTAGTGACAGGGGGCGAACTAATGAAAAACTGTTTTTT. The chain is built from TRBV19 and TRBJ1-4; the match to TRBD1 covers 10 bases. V was clipped by 5 bases and J by 1 base; unmatched bases: 1. Germline lookup yields CDR1 LNHDA and CDR2 SQIVND (reference sequence). This CDR3 is 15 amino acids long.

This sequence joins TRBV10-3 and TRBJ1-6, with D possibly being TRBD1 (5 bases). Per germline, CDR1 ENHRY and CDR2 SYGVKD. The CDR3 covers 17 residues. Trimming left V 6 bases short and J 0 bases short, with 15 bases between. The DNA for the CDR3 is TGTGCCATCAGCCCGGACGTGGGGGGCTCCTATAATTCACCCCTCCACTTT. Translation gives CAISPDVGGSYNSPLHF.

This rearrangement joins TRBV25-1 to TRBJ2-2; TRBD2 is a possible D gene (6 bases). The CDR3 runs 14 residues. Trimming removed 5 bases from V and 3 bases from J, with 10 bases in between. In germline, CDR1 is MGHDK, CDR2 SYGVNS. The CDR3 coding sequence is TGTGCCAGCAGTCGGGGAGGAGACACCGGGGAGCTGTTTTTT. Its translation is CASSRGGDTGELFF.

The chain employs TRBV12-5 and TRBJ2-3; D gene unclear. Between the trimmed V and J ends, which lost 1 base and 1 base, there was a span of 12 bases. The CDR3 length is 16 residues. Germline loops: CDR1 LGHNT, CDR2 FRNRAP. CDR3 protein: CASGLGAPGGTDTQYF. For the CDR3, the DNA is TGTGCTAGTGGTTTGGGGGCTCCAGGTGGCACAGATACGCAGTATTTT.

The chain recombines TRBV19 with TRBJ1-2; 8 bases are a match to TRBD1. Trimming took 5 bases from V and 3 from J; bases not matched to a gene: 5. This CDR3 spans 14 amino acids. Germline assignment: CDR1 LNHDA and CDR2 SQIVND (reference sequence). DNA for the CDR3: TGTGCCAGTAGTGCGGGACAGGCCGACTATGGCTACACCTTC. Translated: CASSAGQADYGYTF.

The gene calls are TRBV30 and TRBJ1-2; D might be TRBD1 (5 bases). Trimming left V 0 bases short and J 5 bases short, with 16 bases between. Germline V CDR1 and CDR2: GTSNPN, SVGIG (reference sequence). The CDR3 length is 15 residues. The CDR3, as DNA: TGTGCCTGGAGTGTACGCGGGGGAAGGCGATATGGCTACACCTTC. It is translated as CAWSVRGGRRYGYTF.

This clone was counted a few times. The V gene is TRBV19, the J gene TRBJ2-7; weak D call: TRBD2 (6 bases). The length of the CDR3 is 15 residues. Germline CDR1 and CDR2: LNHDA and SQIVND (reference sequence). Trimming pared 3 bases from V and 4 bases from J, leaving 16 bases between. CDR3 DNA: TGTGCCAGTAGTATTCGGAGGGAATCCCCATACGAGCAGTACTTC. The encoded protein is CASSIRRESPYEQYF.

CDR3 residues: CASSPRLSGVEYNEQFF. Here the CDR3 DNA reads TGCGCCAGCAGCCCTCGTCTTAGCGGGGTGGAATACAATGAGCAGTTCTTC. The V call is TRBV4-3, the J call TRBJ2-1, with 8 bases lining up with TRBD2. V lost 4 bases to trimming and J lost 4 bases; unmatched junction nucleotides: 12. CDR3 length: 17 amino acids. The germline gives CDR1 LGHNA, CDR2 YSLEER.

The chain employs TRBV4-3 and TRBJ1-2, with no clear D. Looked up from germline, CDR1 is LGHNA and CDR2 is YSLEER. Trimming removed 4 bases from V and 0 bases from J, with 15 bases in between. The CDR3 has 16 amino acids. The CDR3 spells CASSPRRVGANYGYTF. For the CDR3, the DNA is TGCGCCAGCAGCCCAAGGAGGGTCGGAGCTAACTATGGCTACACCTTC.

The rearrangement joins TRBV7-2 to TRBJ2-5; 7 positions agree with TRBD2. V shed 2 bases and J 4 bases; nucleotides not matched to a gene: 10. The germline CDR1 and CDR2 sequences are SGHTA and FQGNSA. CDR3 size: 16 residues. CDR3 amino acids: CASSLNGGRSLETQYF. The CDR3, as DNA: TGTGCCAGCAGCTTAAACGGGGGGAGGAGTTTAGAGACCCAGTACTTC.